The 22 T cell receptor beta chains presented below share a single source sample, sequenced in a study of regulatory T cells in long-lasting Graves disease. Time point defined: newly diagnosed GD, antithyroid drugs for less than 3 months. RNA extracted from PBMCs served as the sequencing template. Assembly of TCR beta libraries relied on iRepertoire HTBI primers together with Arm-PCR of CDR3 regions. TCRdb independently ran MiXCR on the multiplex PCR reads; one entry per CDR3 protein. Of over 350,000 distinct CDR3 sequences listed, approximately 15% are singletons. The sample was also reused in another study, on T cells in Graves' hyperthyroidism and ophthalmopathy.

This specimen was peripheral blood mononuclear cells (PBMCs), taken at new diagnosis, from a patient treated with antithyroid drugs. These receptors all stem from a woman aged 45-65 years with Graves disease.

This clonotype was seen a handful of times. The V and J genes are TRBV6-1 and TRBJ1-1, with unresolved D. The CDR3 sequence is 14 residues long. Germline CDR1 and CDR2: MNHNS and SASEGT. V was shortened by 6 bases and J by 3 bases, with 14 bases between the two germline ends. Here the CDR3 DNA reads TGTGCCAGCAGCTCCCAAGGTGGAGACACTGAAGCTTTCTTT. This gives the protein CASSSQGGDTEAFF.

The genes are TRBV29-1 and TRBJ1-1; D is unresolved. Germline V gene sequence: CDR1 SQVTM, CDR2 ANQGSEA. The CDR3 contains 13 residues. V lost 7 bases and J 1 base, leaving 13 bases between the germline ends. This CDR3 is CSAEGASNTEAFF. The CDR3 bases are TGCAGCGCCGAGGGAGCCTCGAACACTGAAGCTTTCTTT.

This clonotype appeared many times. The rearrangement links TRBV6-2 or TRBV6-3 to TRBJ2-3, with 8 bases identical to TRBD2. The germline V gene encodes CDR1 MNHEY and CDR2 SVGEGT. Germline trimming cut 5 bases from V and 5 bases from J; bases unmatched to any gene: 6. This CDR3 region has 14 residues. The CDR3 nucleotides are TGTGCCAGCAGTATAGCGGGACTAGGAGATACGCAGTATTTT. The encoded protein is CASSIAGLGDTQYF.

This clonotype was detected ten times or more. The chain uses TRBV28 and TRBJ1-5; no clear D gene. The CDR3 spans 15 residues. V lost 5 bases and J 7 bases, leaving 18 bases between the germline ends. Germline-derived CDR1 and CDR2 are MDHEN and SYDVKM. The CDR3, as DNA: TGTGCCAGCAGTACCTCTTGGGAGGTCGGCCAGCCCCAGCATTTT. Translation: CASSTSWEVGQPQHF.

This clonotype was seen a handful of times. In DNA, the CDR3 is TGTGCCAGCAGCTCTACATCGAGCACTGAAGCTTTCTTT. As protein: CASSSTSSTEAFF. The chain has TRBV6-1 and TRBJ1-1; D unclear. From germline, CDR1 is MNHNS and CDR2 SASEGT. V lost 6 bases and J 4 bases, leaving 12 bases between the germline ends. The CDR3 covers 13 residues.

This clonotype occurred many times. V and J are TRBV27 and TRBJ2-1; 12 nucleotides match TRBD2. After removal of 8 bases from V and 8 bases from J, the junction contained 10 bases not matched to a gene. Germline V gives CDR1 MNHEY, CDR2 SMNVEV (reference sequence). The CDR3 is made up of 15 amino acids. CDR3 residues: CASGLTSGRVYEQFF. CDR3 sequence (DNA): TGTGCCAGCGGACTGACTAGCGGGAGAGTCTATGAGCAGTTCTTC.

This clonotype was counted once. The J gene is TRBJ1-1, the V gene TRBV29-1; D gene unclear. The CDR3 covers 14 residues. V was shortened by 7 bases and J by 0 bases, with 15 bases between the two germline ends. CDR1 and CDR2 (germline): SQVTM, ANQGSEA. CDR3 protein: CSAHSTTMNTEAFF. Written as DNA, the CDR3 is TGCAGCGCCCATTCGACGACCATGAACACTGAAGCTTTCTTT. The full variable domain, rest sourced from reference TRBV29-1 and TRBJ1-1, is SAVISQKPSRDICQRGTSLTIQCQVDSQVTMMFWYRQQPGQSLTLIATANQGSEATYESGFVIDKFPISRPNLTFSTLTVSNMSPEDSSIYLCSAHSTTMNTEAFFGQGTRLTVV.

The CDR3 spells CASSPGTDLTNSPLHF. In nucleotides, the CDR3 is TGCGCCAGCAGCCCCGGGACAGACTTAACCAATTCACCCCTCCACTTT. The rearrangement uses TRBV5-1 and TRBJ1-6, with 7 bases that match TRBD1. The CDR3 runs to 16 residues. J lost 7 bases, V lost 4 bases, and 11 bases had no gene match. CDR1 is SGHRS, CDR2 YFSETQ, per germline.

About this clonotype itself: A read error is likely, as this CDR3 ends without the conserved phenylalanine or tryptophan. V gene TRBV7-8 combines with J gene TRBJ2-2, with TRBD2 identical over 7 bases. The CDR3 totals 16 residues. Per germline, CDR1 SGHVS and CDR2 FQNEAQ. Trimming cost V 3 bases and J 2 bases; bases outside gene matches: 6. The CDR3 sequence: CASSFPAGINTGELFC. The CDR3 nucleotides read TGTGCCAGCAGCTTTCCAGCGGGGATAAACACCGGGGAGCTGTTTTGT.

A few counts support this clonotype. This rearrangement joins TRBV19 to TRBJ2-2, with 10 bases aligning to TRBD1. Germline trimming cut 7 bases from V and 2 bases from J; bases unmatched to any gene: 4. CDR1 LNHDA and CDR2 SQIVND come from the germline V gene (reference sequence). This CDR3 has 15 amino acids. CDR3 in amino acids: CASIKTGGNTGELFF. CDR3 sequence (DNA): TGTGCCAGTATTAAGACAGGGGGCAACACCGGGGAGCTGTTTTTT.

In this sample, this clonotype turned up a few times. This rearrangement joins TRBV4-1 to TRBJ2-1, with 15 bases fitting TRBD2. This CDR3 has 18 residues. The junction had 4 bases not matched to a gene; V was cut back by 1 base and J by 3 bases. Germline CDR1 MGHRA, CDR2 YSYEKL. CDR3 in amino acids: CASSQGGLAGGLYNEQFF. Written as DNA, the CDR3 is TGCGCCAGCAGCCAAGGGGGACTAGCGGGAGGACTCTACAATGAGCAGTTCTTC.

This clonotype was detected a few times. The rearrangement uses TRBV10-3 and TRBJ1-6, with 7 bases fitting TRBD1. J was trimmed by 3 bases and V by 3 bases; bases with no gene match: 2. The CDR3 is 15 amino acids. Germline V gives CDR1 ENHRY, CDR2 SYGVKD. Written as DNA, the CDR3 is TGTGCCATCAGTGACCAGGGGGACTATAATTCACCCCTCCACTTT. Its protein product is CAISDQGDYNSPLHF.

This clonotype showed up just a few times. The CDR3 DNA follows: TGCAGCGTGGGTGGACTAGCGGGAAGCTCCTACGAGCAGTACTTC. Amino acid sequence: CSVGGLAGSSYEQYF. The J gene is TRBJ2-7, the V gene TRBV29-1, with 12 nucleotides matching TRBD2. Germline V gene data show CDR1 as SQVTM and CDR2 as ANQGSEA. The CDR3 extends over 15 amino acids. V gave up 6 bases and J gave up 0 bases; unmatched junction bases: 6.

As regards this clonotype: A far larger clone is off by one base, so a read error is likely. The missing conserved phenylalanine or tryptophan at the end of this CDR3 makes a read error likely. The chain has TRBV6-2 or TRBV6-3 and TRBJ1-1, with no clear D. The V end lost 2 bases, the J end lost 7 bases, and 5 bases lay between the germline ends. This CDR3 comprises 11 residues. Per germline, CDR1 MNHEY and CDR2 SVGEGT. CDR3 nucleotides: TGTGCCAGCAGTTACGGGAATGAAGCTTTCTTA. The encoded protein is CASSYGNEAFL.

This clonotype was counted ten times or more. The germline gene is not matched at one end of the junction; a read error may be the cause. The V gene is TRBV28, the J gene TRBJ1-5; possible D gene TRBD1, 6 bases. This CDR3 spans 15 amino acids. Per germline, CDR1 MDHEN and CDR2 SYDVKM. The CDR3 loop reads CATSSREDRYQPQHF. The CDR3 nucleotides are TGTGCCACCAGTAGTCGCGAGGACAGATATCAGCCCCAGCATTTT.

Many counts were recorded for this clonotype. The CDR3 spells CASSLVDQGGNTEAFF. The CDR3 DNA is TGTGCCAGCAGCTTAGTCGACCAGGGGGGGAACACTGAAGCTTTCTTT. The chain uses TRBV7-8 and TRBJ1-1; TRBD1 aligns across 7 bases. This CDR3 has 16 amino acids. Looked up from germline, CDR1 is SGHVS and CDR2 is FQNEAQ. The trim removed 1 base at V and 1 base at J, leaving 6 bases unmatched.

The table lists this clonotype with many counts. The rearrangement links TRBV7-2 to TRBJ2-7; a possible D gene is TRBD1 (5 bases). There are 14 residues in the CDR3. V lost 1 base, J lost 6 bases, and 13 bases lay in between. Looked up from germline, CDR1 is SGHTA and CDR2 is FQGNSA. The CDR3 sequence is CASSLGGVSSEQYF. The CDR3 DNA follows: TGTGCCAGCAGCTTAGGGGGCGTATCGAGCGAGCAGTACTTC.

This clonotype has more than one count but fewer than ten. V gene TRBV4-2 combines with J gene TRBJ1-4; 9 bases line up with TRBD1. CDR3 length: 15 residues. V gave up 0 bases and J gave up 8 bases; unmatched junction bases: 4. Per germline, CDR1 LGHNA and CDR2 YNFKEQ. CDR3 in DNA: TGTGCCAGCAGCCAAGATCTTGGGACAGGGGAAAAACTGTTTTTT. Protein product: CASSQDLGTGEKLFF.

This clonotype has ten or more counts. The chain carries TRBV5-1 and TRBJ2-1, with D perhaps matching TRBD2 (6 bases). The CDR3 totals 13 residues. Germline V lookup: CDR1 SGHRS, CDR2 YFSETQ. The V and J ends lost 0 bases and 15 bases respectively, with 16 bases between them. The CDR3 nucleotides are TGCGCCAGCAGCTTGGAAGGGACTCCCAAGGGGTTCTTC. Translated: CASSLEGTPKGFF.

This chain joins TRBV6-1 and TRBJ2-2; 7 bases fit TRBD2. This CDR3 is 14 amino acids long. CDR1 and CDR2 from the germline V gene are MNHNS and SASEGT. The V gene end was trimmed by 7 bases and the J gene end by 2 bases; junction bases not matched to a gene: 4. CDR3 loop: CASISGPNTGELFF. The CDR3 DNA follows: TGTGCCAGCATTAGCGGGCCCAACACCGGGGAGCTGTTTTTT.

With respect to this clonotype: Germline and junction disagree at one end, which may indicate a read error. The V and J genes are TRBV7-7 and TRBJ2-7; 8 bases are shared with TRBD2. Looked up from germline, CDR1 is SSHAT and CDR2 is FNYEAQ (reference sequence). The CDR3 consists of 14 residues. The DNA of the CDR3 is TGTGCTAGCAGCCCGGCCGGACTAGCCGGCGAGCAGTACTTC. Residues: CASSPAGLAGEQYF.

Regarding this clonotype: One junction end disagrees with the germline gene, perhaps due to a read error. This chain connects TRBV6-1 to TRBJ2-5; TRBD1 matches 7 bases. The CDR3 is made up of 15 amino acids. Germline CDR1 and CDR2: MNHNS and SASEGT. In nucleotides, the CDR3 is TGTGCCTGCAGTCCGGGACAGCGCCTCCAAGAGACCCAGTACTTC. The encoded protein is CACSPGQRLQETQYF.